The source of this T cell receptor (beta chain) is a study of cytomegalovirus exposure and HLA in healthy donors. The overall study: Earlier work reported 100 million to 130 million unique TCR beta sequences from 150 million to 200 million T cells.

Concerning this clone itself: What it binds is unknown.

Findings and limits, study-wide: Productive status was seen about 87% or about 30% of the time for most TCR beta V segments in an earlier analysis. Cytomegalovirus status, reportedly, was diagnosed with high specificity and sensitivity by the classifier.

13 Jbeta primers and 60 Vbeta primers were used for the PCR. TCRdb keeps only in-frame clones here, not all; method: immunoSEQ multiplex PCR. Of approximately 97,000 clones in the sample, about 60% were seen once. Recording of this donor's CMV serostatus was not done. The TCR sequence derives from a human donor in good health. Sequencing was performed on PBMCs.

The CDR3 DNA is TGTGCCAGCAGCGGATCGGGACAGGGGGCTTGGGGCTACACCTTC. Its translation: CASSGSGQGAWGYTF. The chain combines TRBV9 with TRBJ1-2; TRBD1 matches at 12 bases. In germline, CDR1 is SGDLS, CDR2 YYNGEE. This CDR3 comprises 15 residues. V was clipped by 3 bases and J by 8 bases; unmatched bases: 8.